This T cell receptor beta chain was found in a study of T cell responses to AZD1222 COVID-19 vaccine. Study-level findings and limits: The study reported that nearly half of spike-specific TCRs target unmutated variant regions. Dominant CD4 TCR responses targeted spike regions 160-218 and 743-854. Clonal diversity was possibly underestimated, and white British individuals and females predominated among donors.

The method was immunoSEQ multiplex PCR; TCRdb's version includes in-frame clones alone and lacks a portion of them. The sample yields 130,000 or so clones, 84% seen once. This clone has a handful of counts. Antigen unknown. This receptor was obtained from an adult who received the AZD1222 COVID-19 vaccine. This specimen consisted of peripheral blood, obtained 28 days after the second AZD1222 dose.

The CDR3 loop is CASSGDRLAQIDTQYF. CDR3 nucleotide sequence: TGTGCCAGCAGTGGGGATAGACTAGCGCAAATAGATACGCAGTATTTT. The gene calls are TRBV2 and TRBJ2-3; 8 bases are shared with TRBD2. CDR1 is SNHLY, CDR2 FYNNEI, per germline. The ends lost 4 bases at V and 5 bases at J; junction bases unmatched: 11. The CDR3 loop spans 16 amino acids. Supplemented by reference TRBV2 and TRBJ2-3, the full variable domain reads EPEVTQTPSHQVTQMGQEVILRCVPISNHLYFYWYRQILGQKVEFLVSFYNNEISEKSEIFDDQFSVERPDGSNFTLKIRSTKLEDSAMYFCASSGDRLAQIDTQYFGPGTRLTVL.